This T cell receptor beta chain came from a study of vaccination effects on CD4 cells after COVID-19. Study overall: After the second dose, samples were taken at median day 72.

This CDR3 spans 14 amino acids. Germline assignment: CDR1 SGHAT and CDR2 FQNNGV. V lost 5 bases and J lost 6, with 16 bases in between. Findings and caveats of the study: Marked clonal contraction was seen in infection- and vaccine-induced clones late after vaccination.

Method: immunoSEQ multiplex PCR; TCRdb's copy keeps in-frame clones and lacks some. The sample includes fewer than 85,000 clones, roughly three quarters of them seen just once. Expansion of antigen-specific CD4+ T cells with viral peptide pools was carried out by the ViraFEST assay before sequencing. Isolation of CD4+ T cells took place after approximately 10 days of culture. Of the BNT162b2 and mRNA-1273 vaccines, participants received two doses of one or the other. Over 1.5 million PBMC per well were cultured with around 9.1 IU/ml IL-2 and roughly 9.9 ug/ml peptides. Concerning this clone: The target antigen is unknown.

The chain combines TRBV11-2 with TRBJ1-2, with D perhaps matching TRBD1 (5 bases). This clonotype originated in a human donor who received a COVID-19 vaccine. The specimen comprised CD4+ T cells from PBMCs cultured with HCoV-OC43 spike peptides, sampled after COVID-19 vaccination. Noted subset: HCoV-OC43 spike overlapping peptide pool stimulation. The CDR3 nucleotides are TGTGCCAGCAGCCGCTTTGGGGCCCTAGATGGCTACACCTTC. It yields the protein CASSRFGALDGYTF.